The source of this T cell receptor beta chain is a study of shared T cell receptors in the human thymus. Germline CDR1 is SGHTA and CDR2 is FQGNSA. CDR3 length equals 15 residues. Trimming left V 1 base short and J 5 bases short, with 14 bases between. Repertoires were generated with immunoSEQ multiplex PCR, while TCRdb's copy carries only in-frame clones and drops some. The profile covers about 660,000 clones, with roughly 88% appearing a single time and approximately 0.01% taken by the ten largest. These data also formed part of another study, on human thymus T cells. That paper states: It was from resections taken during corrective heart surgery that the thymus tissue came. Thymic and blood repertoires appeared to carry a bias in their V and J gene usage.

The chain links TRBV7-2 to TRBJ2-5, with D possibly matching TRBD2 (5 bases). This receptor was identified in a boy younger than two with a congenital heart defect. Sequencing used thymocytes. The CDR3 region is CASSLVVEGVETQYF. The CDR3 DNA is TGTGCCAGCAGCTTAGTCGTTGAGGGAGTGGAGACCCAGTACTTC.